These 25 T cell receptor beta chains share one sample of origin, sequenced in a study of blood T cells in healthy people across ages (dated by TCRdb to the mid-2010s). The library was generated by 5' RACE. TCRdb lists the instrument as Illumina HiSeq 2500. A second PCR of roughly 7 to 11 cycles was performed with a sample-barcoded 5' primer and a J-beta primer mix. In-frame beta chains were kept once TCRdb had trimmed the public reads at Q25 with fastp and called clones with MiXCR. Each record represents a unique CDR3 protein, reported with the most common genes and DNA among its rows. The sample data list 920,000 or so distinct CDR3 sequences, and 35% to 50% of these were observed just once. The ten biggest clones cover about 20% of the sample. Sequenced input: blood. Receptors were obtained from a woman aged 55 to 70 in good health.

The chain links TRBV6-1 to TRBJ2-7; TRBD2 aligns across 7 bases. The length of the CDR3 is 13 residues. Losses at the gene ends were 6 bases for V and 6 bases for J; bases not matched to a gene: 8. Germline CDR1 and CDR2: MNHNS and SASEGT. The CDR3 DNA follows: TGTGCCAGCAGATCTAGCGGAGTTATCGAGCAGTACTTC. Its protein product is CASRSSGVIEQYF.

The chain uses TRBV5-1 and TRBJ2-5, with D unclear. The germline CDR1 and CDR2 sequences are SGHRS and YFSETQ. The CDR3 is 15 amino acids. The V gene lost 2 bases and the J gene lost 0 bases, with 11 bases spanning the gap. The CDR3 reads CASSLTRPDQETQYF. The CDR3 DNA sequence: TGCGCCAGCAGCTTAACAAGGCCAGACCAAGAGACCCAGTACTTC. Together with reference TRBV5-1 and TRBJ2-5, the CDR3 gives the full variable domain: KAGVTQTPRYLIKTRGQQVTLSCSPISGHRSVSWYQQTPGQGLQFLFEYFSETQRNKGNFPGRFSGRQFSNSRSEMNVSTLELGDSALYLCASSLTRPDQETQYFGPGTRLLVL.

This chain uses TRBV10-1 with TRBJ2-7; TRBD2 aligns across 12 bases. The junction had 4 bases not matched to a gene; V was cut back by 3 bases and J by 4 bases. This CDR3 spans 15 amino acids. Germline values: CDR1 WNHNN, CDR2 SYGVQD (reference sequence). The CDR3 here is CASSDRLAGVYEQYF. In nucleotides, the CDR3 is TGCGCCAGCAGTGACCGACTAGCGGGAGTTTACGAGCAGTACTTC.

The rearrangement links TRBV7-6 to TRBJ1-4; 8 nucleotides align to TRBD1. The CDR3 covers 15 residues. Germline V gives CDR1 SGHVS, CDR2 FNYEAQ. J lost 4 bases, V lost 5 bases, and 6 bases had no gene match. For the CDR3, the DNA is TGTGCCAGCAGCCTACCGACAGGGGTTAATGAAAAACTGTTTTTT. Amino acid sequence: CASSLPTGVNEKLFF.

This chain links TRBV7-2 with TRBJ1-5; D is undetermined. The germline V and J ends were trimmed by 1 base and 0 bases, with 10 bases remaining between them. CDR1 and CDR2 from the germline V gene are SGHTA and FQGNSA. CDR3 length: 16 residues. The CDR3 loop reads CASSLGPAYSNQPQHF. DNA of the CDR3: TGTGCCAGCAGCTTAGGTCCAGCTTATAGCAATCAGCCCCAGCATTTT.

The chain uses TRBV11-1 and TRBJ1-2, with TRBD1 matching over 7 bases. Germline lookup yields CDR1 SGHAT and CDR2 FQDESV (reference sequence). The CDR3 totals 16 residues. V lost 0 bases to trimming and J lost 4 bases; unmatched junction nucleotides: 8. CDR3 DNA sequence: TGTGCCAGCAGCTTAGCGCGACAGGGATATGGCTATGGCTACACCTTC. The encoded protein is CASSLARQGYGYGYTF.

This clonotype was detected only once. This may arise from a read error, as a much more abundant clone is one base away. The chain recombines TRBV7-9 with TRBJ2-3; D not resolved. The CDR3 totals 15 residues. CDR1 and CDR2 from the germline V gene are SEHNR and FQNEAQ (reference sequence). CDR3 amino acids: CVSSLSGVYTDTQYF. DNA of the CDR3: TGTGTCAGCAGCTTATCCGGCGTTTACACAGATACGCAGTATTTT.

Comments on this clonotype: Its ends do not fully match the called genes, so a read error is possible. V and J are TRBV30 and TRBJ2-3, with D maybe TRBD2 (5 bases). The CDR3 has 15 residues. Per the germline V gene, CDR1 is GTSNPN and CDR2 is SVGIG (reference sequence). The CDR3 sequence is CAWNRGRHYADAQYF. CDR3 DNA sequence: TGTGCCTGGAACCGAGGGAGACACTATGCAGATGCGCAGTATTTT.

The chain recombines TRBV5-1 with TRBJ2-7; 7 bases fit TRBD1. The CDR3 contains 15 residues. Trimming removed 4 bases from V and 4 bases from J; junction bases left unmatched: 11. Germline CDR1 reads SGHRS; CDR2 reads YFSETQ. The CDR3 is CASSPGTELGYEQYF. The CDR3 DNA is TGCGCCAGCAGCCCTGGGACAGAACTAGGGTACGAGCAGTACTTC.

The CDR3 loop is CASSLEERESYEQYF. For the CDR3, the DNA is TGTGCCAGCAGCTTGGAGGAGCGGGAGTCCTACGAGCAGTACTTC. The J gene is TRBJ2-7, the V gene TRBV5-4; 8 bases fit TRBD2. The ends lost 0 bases at V and 1 base at J; junction bases unmatched: 3. The CDR3 consists of 15 residues. Germline V CDR1 and CDR2: SGHNT, YYREEE (reference sequence).

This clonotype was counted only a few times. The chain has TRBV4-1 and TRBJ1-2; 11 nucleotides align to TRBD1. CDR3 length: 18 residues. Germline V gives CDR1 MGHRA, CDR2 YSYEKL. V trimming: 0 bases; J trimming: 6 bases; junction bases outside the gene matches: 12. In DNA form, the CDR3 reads TGCGCCAGCAGCCAAGAAGGTATAGGTAGGACAGGGGGCGATGGCTACACCTTC. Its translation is CASSQEGIGRTGGDGYTF.

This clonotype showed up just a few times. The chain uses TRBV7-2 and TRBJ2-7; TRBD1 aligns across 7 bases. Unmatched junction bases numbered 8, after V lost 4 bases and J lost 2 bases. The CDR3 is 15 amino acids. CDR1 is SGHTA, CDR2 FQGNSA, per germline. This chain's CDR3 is CASSWGTDWAYEQYF. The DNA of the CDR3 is TGTGCCAGCAGCTGGGGGACAGACTGGGCCTACGAGCAGTACTTC.

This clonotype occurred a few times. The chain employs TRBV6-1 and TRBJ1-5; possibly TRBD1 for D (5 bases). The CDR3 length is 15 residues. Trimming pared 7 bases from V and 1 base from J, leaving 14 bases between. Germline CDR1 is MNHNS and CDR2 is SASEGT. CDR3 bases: TGTGCCAGCAAGGGGCGTACAGTCAGCAATCAGCCCCAGCATTTT. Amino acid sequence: CASKGRTVSNQPQHF.

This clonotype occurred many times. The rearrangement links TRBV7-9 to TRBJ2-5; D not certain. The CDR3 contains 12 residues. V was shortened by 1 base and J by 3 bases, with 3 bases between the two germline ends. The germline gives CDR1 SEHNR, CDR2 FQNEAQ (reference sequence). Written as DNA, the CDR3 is TGTGCCAGCAGCTTAGAAGAAGAGACCCAGTACTTC. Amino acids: CASSLEEETQYF.

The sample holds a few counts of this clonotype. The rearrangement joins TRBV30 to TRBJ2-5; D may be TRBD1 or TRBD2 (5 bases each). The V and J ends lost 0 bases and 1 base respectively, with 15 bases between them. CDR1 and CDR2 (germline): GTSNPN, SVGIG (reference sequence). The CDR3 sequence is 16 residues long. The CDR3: CAWSVPRGTLQETQYF. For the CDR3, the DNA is TGTGCCTGGAGTGTACCCCGGGGCACCCTCCAAGAGACCCAGTACTTC.

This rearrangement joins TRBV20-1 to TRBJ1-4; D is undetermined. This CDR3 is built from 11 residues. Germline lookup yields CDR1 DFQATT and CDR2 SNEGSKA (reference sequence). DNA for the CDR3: TGCAGCGTTCTTGACGGGGAAAAACTGTTTTTT. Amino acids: CSVLDGEKLFF.

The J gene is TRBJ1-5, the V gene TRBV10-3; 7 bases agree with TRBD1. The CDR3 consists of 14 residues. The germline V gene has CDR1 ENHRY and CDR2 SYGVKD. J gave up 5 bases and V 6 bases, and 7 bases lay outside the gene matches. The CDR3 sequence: CAIRGDSGDQPQHF. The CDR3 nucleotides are TGTGCCATCAGGGGGGACAGCGGGGATCAGCCCCAGCATTTT.

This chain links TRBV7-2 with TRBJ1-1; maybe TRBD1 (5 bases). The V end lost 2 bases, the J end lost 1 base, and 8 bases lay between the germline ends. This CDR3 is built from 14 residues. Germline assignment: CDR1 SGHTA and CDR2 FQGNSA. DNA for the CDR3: TGTGCCAGCAGCTTAAACGGGGGGAACACTGAAGCTTTCTTT. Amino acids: CASSLNGGNTEAFF.

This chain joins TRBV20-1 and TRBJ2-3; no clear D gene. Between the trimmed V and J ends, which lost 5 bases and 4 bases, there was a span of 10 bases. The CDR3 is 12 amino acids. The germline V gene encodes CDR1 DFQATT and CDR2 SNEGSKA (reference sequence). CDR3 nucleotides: TGCAGTGCTCGTGGGTGGCCAGATACGCAGTATTTT. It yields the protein CSARGWPDTQYF.

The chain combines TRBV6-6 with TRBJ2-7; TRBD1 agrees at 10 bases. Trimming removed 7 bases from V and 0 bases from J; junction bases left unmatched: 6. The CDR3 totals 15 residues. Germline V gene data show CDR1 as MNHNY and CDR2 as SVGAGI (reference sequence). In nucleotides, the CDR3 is TGTGCCAGCATCGACCGGGACAGGGGCTCCTACGAGCAGTACTTC. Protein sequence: CASIDRDRGSYEQYF.

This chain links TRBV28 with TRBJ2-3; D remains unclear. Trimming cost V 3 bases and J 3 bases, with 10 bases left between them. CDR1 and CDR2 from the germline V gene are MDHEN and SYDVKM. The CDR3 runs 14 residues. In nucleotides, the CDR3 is TGTGCCAGCAGTTTCTTCCTAGGAACAGATACGCAGTATTTT. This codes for CASSFFLGTDTQYF.

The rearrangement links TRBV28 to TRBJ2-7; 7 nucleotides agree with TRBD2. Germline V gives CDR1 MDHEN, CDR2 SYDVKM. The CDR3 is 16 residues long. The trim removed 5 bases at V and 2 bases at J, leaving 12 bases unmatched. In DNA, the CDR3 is TGTGCCAGCAGTAGCTCGGGGCGGGAGAGCCCCTACGAGCAGTACTTC. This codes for CASSSSGRESPYEQYF.

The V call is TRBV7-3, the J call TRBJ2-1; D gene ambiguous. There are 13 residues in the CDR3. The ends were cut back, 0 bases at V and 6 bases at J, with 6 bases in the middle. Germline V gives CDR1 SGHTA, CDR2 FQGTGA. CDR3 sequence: CASSLTRSNEQFF. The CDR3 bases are TGTGCCAGCAGCTTAACAAGAAGCAATGAGCAGTTCTTC.

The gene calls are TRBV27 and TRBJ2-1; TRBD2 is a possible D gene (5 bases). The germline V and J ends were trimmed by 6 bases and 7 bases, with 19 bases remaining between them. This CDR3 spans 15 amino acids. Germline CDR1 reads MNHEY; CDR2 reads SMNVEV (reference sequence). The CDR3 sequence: CASSRLSITGNEQFF. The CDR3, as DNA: TGTGCCAGCAGCCGCCTAAGTATCACGGGGAATGAGCAGTTCTTC.

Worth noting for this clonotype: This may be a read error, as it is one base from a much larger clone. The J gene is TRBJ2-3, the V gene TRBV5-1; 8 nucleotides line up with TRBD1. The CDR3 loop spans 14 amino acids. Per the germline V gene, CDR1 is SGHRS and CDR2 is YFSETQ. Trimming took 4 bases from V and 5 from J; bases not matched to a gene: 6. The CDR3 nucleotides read TGCGCCAGCAGCCTCGATGACAGGGGAGATACGCAGTATTTT. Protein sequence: CASSLDDRGDTQYF.